The clone carrying this T cell receptor (beta chain) has at least ten counts. Its antigen is currently unknown. The data were obtained in a study of human T cells and chemical hapten exposure. Study-level findings and limits: All donors were alopecia patients, so their immunity may differ from that of healthy people.

Specified time point: patch test 2, 6 weeks after DPC sensitization. Specified treatment: therapeutic diphenylcyclopropenone sensitization with weekly scalp DPC. It was unfractionated whole blood from which total RNA was extracted. Germline V gene data show CDR1 as SGHTA and CDR2 as FQGNSA. This CDR3 spans 13 amino acids. Trimming removed 5 bases from V and 2 bases from J, with 7 bases in between. One entry per CDR3 protein, called by TCRdb with MiXCR from the RACE reads. The sample lists 330,000 or so distinct CDR3 sequences, more than 5% occurring once. This receptor was identified in a woman aged 18 to 35 with alopecia areata. Some clones in this sample may be carry-over from other donors' samples. The chain recombines TRBV7-2 with TRBJ2-4; no reliable D call. Sample: whole blood, taken in connection with sensitization to the hapten diphenylcyclopropenone (DPC). The CDR3 loop is CASSLLSKNIQYF. The CDR3 DNA is TGTGCCAGCAGCCTACTCTCCAAAAACATTCAGTACTTC.